This passage covers 2 T cell receptor beta chains from one sample sequenced in a study of graft-versus-host responses after intestinal transplantation. Some clones are missing from TCRdb's copy, which holds only in-frame ones; the method was immunoSEQ multiplex PCR. The repertoire consists of under 20,000 clones, with around 86% occurring once and the leading ten covering just under 9.5%. The starting material was PBMCs, obtained around 230 days after intestinal transplant. These receptors were taken from a human patient who received an intestinal transplant, so some T cells may come from the graft donor.

This clone was found a few times. The sample has other DNA sequences that encode this CDR3 too. The CDR3 DNA reads as TGTGCCTGGAGTGTACTGGGGAACTCTGGAAACACCATATATTTT. It encodes CAWSVLGNSGNTIYF. The V gene is TRBV30, the J gene TRBJ1-3; D uncertain. The CDR3 has 15 amino acids. V was pared by 0 bases and J by 0 bases, with 9 bases between. Germline assignment: CDR1 GTSNPN and CDR2 SVGIG (reference sequence).

J is TRBJ2-1 and V is TRBV7-3; D may match TRBD1 or TRBD2 (8 bases each). CDR3 length: 15 amino acids. V was clipped by 5 bases and J by 10 bases, with 21 bases between them. CDR1 is SGHTA, CDR2 FQGTGA, per germline. The CDR3 spells CASSPGGDRIGEQFF. The CDR3 DNA is TGTGCCAGCAGCCCGGGAGGGGACAGGATCGGAGAGCAGTTCTTC.